This T cell receptor beta chain was profiled in a study of OX40 agonist ivuxolimab in advanced cancers. Sequenced by immunoSEQ multiplex PCR; TCRdb stores in-frame clones only, minus some. The sample lists 30,000 to 40,000 clones; about nine tenths were seen once. This sequence originates from an adult with an advanced solid tumor such as melanoma, head and neck, liver or kidney cancer. The sequencing used CD4+ or CD8+ T cells sorted from blood, collected in a trial of the OX40 agonist ivuxolimab.

The DNA for the CDR3 is TGTGCCACCAGCAGACCGGACAGTGGCGCTCCGCAGTATTTT. Its translation is CATSRPDSGAPQYF. The V and J genes are TRBV15 and TRBJ2-3; weak D call: TRBD1 (6 bases). Germline V CDR1 and CDR2: LNHNV, YYDKDF (reference sequence). This CDR3 has 14 amino acids. V lost 2 bases and J 10 bases, leaving 16 bases between the germline ends. Filled out from reference TRBV15 and TRBJ2-3, the complete variable domain reads DAMVIQNPRYQVTQFGKPVTLSCSQTLNHNVMYWYQQKSSQAPKLLFHYYDKDFNNEADTPDNFQSRRPNTSFCFLDIRSPGLGDTAMYLCATSRPDSGAPQYFGPGTRLTVL.